This entry describes one T cell receptor (beta chain). Its antigen is not known. Together with a sample-barcoded 5' primer, a J-beta primer mix was included in a second PCR lasting about 7 to 12 cycles. Each CDR3 protein gets one entry after TCRdb re-called the 5' RACE reads with MiXCR. Here the sample spans 1.8 million or so distinct CDR3 sequences, 35% to 50% being singletons. This entry comes from a study of blood T cells in healthy people across ages. Study overall: Using template switching, researchers captured about one barcoded beta molecule for each two T cells. Study results and limitations: Among T cells, TCR beta diversity per million cells dropped roughly linearly as age rose.

This CDR3 region has 15 residues. Per germline, CDR1 ENHRY and CDR2 SYGVKD. Trimming removed 6 bases from V and 0 bases from J, with 9 bases in between. This TCR was sampled from a human donor in good health. V usage is TRBV10-3 and J usage is TRBJ2-6; D call uncertain. The sample comprised blood. The CDR3 here is CAISPLSSGANVLTF. As DNA, the CDR3 is TGTGCCATCAGCCCCCTTTCCTCTGGGGCCAACGTCCTGACTTTC.